The clone carrying this TCR beta chain was seen a handful of times. Antigen unknown. These data come from a study of human T cells and chemical hapten exposure. In the source study's methods: Sample TCR totals centred on a median of 95,638, ranging roughly 23,224 to 690,600. One entry per CDR3 protein, called by TCRdb with MiXCR from the 5' RACE reads. The V and J calls shown here were made by TCRdb, not taken from the authors' results. This sample carries more than 60,000 distinct CDR3 sequences, approximately 15% of them seen once, and the ten largest clones take nearly 7%. Broader study findings: Following DPC sensitization, TCRs present above 1 in 1000 frequency showed no change.

Blood, whole and unfractionated, served as the source for total RNA extraction. The CDR3 is 15 residues long. Trimming pared 6 bases from V and 9 bases from J, leaving 24 bases between. The V gene's germline CDR1 is DFQATT and CDR2 SNEGSKA (reference sequence). The chain has TRBV20-1 and TRBJ1-5; D is unclear. The TCR was taken from a female donor in good health. The CDR3 protein is CSAQGSRQAGLPQHF. The CDR3 nucleotides are TGCAGTGCCCAAGGCTCGCGGCAGGCTGGGCTGCCCCAGCATTTT.